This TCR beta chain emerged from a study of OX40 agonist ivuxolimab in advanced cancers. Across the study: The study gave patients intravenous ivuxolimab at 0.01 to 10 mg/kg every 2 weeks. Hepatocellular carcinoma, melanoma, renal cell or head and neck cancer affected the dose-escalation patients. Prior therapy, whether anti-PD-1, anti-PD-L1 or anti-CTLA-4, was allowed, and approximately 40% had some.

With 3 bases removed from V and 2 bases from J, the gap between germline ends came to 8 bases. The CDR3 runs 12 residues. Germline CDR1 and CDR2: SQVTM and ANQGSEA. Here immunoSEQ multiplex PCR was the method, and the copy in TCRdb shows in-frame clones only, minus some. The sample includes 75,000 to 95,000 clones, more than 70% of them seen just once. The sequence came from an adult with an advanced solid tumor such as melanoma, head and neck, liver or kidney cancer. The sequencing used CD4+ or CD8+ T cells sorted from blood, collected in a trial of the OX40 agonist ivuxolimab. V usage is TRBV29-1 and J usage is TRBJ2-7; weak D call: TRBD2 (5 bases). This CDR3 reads CSVESGTYEQYF. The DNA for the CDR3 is TGCAGCGTTGAGAGCGGCACCTACGAGCAGTACTTC.